The source of this T cell receptor beta chain is a study of OX40 agonist ivuxolimab in advanced cancers. Across the whole study: At 65% to 85% male, the cohort had a mean age of approximately 64 years, ranging from roughly 20 to 90. The study, taken as a whole, reports: Partial responders at 0.1-3.0 mg/kg showed near-lowest clonal expansion. In the 0.1 to 3.0 mg/kg range, CD4+ and CD8+ blood T cells had expanded clonally by week 6.

The protocol was immunoSEQ multiplex PCR, while the TCRdb copy is restricted to in-frame clones and leaves out a portion. The data hold 100,000 to 110,000 clones, with 91% observed a single time. Comments on this clone: The antigen is undetermined.

The length of the CDR3 is 14 residues. The germline V gene has CDR1 LGHNA and CDR2 YSLEER. V shed 5 bases and J 15 bases; nucleotides not matched to a gene: 14. Source: CD4+ or CD8+ T cells sorted from blood, taken in a trial of the OX40 agonist ivuxolimab. The rearrangement joins TRBV4-3 to TRBJ2-1, with 9 bases fitting TRBD1. This clonotype originated in an adult with an advanced solid tumor such as melanoma, head and neck, liver or kidney cancer. The CDR3 sequence is CASSLGQGERDLFF. CDR3 coding DNA: TGCGCCAGCAGCTTGGGACAGGGAGAGCGGGATTTGTTCTTC.